This TCR beta chain comes out of a study of blood T cells in healthy people across ages. On the study more broadly: Capturing about one barcoded beta molecule per two T cells was achieved by template switching.

A second PCR of about 7 to 12 cycles used a sample-barcoded 5' primer and a J-beta primer mix. Every cDNA was tagged by a template-switch adaptor with 12 random nucleotides. Each CDR3 protein is one row after TCRdb ran MiXCR on the 5' RACE reads. The sample holds 650,000 to 1,000,000 distinct CDR3 sequences, roughly 34% seen once. Sequences were obtained from blood. This TCR was sampled from a man aged 18 to 30 in good health.

The CDR3 region is CASTPRRSGEQFF. The CDR3 DNA reads as TGTGCCAGCACCCCTCGGAGGAGCGGTGAGCAGTTCTTC. The rearrangement uses TRBV7-2 and TRBJ2-1; TRBD2 is a possible D gene (5 bases). Germline CDR1 SGHTA, CDR2 FQGNSA. The CDR3 has 13 amino acids. V shed 7 bases and J shed 9 bases, with 16 bases lying between them.